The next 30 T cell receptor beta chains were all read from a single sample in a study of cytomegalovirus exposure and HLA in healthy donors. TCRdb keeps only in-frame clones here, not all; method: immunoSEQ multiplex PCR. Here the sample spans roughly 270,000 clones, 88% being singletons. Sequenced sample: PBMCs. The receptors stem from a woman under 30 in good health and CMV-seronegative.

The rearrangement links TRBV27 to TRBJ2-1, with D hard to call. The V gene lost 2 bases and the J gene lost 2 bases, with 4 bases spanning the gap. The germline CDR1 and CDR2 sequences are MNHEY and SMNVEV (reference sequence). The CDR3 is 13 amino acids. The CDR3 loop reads CASSLNTYNEQFF. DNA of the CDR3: TGTGCCAGCAGTTTAAATACCTACAATGAGCAGTTCTTC.

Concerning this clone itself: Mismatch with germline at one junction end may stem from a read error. CDR3: CASREGPGRRYEQYF. CDR3 nucleotide sequence: TGTGCCAGCAGAGAAGGGCCCGGGAGACGCTACGAGCAGTACTTC. The rearrangement links TRBV6-1 to TRBJ2-7, with a weak D call TRBD2 (6 bases). The CDR3 spans 15 residues. From germline, CDR1 is MNHNS and CDR2 SASEGT.

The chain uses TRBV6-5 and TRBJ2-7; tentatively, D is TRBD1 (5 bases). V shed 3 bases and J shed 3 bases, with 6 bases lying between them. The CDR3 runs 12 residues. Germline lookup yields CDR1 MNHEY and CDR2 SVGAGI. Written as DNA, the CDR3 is TGTGCCAGCAGTTATCAGGGCTACGAGCAGTACTTC. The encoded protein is CASSYQGYEQYF.

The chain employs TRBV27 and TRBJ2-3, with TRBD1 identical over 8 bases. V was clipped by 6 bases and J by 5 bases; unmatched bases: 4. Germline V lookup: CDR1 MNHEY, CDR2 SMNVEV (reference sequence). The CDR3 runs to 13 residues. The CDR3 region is CASRTGVEDTQYF. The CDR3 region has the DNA TGTGCCAGCAGGACAGGGGTTGAAGATACGCAGTATTTT.

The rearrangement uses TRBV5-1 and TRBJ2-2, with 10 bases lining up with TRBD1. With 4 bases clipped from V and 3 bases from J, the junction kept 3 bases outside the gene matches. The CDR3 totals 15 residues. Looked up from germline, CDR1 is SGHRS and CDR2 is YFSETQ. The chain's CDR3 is CASSGTGADTGELFF. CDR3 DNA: TGCGCCAGCAGCGGGACAGGGGCTGACACCGGGGAGCTGTTTTTT.

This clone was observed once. This CDR3 reads CASSYGRGSYNEQFF. CDR3 nucleotides: TGTGCCAGCAGCTACGGGAGGGGGTCCTACAATGAGCAGTTCTTC. The gene calls are TRBV13 and TRBJ2-1, with TRBD2 identical over 8 bases. Germline V gives CDR1 PRHDT, CDR2 FYEKMQ (reference sequence). The trim removed 4 bases at V and 1 base at J, leaving 3 bases unmatched. CDR3 size: 15 residues. The complete variable domain, with remaining parts taken from reference TRBV13 and TRBJ2-1, reads AAGVIQSPRHLIKEKRETATLKCYPIPRHDTVYWYQQGPGQDPQFLISFYEKMQSDKGSIPDRFSAQQFSDYHSELNMSSLELGDSALYFCASSYGRGSYNEQFFGPGTRLTVL.

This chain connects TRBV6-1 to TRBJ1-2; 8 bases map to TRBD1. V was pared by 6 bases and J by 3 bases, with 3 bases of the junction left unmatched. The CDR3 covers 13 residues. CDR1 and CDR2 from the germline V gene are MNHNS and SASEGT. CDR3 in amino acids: CASRVTGDYGYTF. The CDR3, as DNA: TGTGCCAGCAGGGTGACAGGGGACTATGGCTACACCTTC.

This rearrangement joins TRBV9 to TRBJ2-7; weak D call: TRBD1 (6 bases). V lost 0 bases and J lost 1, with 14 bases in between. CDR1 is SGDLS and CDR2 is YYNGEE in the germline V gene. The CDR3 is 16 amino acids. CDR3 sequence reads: CASSVAATGVSYEQYF. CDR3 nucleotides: TGTGCCAGCAGCGTAGCTGCGACAGGCGTATCCTACGAGCAGTACTTC.

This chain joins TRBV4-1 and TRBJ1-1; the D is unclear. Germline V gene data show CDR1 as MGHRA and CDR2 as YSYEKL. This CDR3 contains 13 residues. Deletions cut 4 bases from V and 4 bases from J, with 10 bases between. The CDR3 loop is CASSPVSGTEAFF. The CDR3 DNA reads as TGCGCCAGCAGCCCCGTGTCGGGCACTGAAGCTTTCTTT.

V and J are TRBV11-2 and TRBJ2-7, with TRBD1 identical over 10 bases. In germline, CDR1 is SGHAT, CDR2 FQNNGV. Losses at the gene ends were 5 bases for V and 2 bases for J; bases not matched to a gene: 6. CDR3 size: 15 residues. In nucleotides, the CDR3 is TGTGCCAGCAGCCCCCACGGGACAGGGGCCTACGAGCAGTACTTC. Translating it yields CASSPHGTGAYEQYF.

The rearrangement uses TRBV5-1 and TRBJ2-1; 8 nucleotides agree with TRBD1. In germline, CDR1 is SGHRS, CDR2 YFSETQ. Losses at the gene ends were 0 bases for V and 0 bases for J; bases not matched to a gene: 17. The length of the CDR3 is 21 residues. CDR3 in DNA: TGCGCCAGCAGCTTGGCCAAGGAGACAGGGGTTATTGGAAGCTCCTACAATGAGCAGTTCTTC. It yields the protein CASSLAKETGVIGSSYNEQFF.

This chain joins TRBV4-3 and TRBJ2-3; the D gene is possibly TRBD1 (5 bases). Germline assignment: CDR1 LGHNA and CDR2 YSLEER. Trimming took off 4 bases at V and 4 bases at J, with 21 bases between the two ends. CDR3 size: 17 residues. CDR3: CASSLTVDAAVPDTQYF. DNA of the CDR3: TGCGCCAGCAGCCTGACAGTCGACGCAGCAGTCCCAGATACGCAGTATTTT.

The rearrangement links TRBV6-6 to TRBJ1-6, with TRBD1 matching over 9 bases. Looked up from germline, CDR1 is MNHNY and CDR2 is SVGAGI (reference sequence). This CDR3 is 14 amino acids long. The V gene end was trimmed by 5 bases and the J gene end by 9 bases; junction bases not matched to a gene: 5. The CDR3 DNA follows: TGTGCCAGCAGTCCCGGGACAGGGACTTCACCCCTCCACTTT. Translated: CASSPGTGTSPLHF.

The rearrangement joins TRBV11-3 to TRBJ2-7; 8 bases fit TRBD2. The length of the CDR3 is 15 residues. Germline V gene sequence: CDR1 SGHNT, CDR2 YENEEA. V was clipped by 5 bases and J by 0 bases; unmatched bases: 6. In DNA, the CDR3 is TGTGCCAGCAGCCCCGGGGGGGGAAACTCCTACGAGCAGTACTTC. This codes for CASSPGGGNSYEQYF.

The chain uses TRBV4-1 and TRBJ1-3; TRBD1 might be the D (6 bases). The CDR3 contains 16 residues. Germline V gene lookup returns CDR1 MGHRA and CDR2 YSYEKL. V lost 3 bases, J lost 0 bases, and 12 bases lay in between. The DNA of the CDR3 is TGCGCCAGCAGCCACCCTGGGACAATCTCTGGAAACACCATATATTTT. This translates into CASSHPGTISGNTIYF.

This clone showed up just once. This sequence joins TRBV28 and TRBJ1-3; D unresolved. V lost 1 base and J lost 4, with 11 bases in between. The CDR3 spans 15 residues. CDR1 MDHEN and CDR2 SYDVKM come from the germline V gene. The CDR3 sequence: CASSLFPKMGNTIYF. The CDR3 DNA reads TGTGCCAGCAGTTTATTCCCTAAAATGGGAAACACCATATATTTT.

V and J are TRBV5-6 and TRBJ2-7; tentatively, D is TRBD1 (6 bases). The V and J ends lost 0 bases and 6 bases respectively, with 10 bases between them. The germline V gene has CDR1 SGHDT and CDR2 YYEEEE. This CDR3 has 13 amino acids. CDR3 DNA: TGTGCCAGCAGCTTGGGAGGCAGGGGCGAGCAGTACTTC. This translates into CASSLGGRGEQYF.

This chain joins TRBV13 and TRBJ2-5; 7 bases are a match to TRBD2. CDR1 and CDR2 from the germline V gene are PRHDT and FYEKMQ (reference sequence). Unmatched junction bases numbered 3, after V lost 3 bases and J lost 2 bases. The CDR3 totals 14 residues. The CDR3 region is CASSFWEGQETQYF. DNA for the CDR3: TGTGCCAGCAGCTTTTGGGAGGGACAAGAGACCCAGTACTTC.

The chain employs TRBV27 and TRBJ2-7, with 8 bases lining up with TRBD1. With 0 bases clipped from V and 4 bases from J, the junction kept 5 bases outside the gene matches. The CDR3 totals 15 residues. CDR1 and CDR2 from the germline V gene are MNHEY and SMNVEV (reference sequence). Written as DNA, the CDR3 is TGTGCCAGCAGTTTATCTCCAGGGGGCGCGTACGAGCAGTACTTC. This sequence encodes CASSLSPGGAYEQYF.

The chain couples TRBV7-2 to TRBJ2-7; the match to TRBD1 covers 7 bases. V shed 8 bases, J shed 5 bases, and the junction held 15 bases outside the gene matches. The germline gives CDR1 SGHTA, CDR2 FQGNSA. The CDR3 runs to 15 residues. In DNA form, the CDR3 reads TGTGCCAGCGGCGTTGAAGCCAGGGGGAGCGACGAGCAGTACTTC. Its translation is CASGVEARGSDEQYF.

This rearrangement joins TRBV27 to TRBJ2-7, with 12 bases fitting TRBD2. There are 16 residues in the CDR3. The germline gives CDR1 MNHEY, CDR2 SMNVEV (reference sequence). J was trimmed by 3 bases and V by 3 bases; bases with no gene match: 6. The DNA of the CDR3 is TGTGCCAGCAGTTTGCTAGCGACTAGCGGGAGCTACGAGCAGTACTTC. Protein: CASSLLATSGSYEQYF.

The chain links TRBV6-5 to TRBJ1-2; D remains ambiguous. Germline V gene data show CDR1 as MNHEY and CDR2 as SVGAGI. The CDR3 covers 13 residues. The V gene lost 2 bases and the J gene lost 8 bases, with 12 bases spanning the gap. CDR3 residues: CASSYDPDTGYTF. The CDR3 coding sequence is TGTGCCAGCAGTTACGACCCCGACACGGGCTACACCTTC.

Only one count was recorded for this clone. This chain's CDR3 is CASSLRTGTGTGELFF. CDR3 bases: TGCGCCAGCAGCTTGAGGACAGGGACCGGCACCGGGGAGCTGTTTTTT. This chain uses TRBV5-1 with TRBJ2-2; 8 bases match TRBD1. The germline CDR1 and CDR2 sequences are SGHRS and YFSETQ. V dropped 1 base and J dropped 4; count of bases not matched to a gene: 6. The CDR3 has 16 residues.

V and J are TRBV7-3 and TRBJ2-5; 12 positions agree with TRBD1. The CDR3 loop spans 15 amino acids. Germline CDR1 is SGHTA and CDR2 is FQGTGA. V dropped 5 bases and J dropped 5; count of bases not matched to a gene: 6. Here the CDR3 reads CASSPGTGGAETQYF. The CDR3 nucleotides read TGTGCCAGCAGCCCCGGGACAGGGGGCGCGGAGACCCAGTACTTC.

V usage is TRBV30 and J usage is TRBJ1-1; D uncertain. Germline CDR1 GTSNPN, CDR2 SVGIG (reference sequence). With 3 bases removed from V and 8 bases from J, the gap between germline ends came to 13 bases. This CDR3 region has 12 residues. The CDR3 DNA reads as TGTGCCTGGAGCCTGGCGCGGATCGAAGCTTTCTTT. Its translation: CAWSLARIEAFF.

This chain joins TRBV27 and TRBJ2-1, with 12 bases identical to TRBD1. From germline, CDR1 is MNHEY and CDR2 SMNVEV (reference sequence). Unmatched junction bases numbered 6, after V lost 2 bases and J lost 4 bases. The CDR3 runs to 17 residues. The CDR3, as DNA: TGTGCCAGCAGTTTACCGGGACAGGGGGCAGGGTACAATGAGCAGTTCTTC. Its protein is CASSLPGQGAGYNEQFF.

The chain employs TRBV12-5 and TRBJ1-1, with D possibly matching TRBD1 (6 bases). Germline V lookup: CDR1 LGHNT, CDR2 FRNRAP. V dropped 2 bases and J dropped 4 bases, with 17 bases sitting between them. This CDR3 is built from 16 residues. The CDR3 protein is CASGLPQGGGITEAFF. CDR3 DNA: TGTGCTAGTGGTTTGCCCCAGGGAGGGGGTATCACTGAAGCTTTCTTT. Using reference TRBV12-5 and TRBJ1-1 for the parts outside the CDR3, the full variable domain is DARVTQTPRHKVTEMGQEVTMRCQPILGHNTVFWYRQTMMQGLELLAYFRNRAPLDDSGMPKDRFSAEMPDATLATLKIQPSEPRDSAVYFCASGLPQGGGITEAFFGQGTRLTVV.

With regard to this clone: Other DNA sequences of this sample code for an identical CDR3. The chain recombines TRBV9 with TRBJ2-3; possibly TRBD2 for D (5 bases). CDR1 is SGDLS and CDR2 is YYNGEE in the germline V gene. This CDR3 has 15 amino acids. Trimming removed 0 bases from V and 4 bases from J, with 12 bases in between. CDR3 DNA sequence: TGTGCCAGCAGCGTAGATGGAGGTAGGGCAGATACGCAGTATTTT. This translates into CASSVDGGRADTQYF. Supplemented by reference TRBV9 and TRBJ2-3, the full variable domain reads DSGVTQTPKHLITATGQRVTLRCSPRSGDLSVYWYQQSLDQGLQFLIQYYNGEERAKGNILERFSAQQFPDLHSELNLSSLELGDSALYFCASSVDGGRADTQYFGPGTRLTVL.

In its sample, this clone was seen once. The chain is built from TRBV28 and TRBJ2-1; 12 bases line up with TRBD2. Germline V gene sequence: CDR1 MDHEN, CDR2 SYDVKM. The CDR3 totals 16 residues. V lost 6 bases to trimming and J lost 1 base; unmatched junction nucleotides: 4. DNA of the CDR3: TGTGCCAGCAGGGCGACTAGCGGGAGTTCCTACAATGAGCAGTTCTTC. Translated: CASRATSGSSYNEQFF.

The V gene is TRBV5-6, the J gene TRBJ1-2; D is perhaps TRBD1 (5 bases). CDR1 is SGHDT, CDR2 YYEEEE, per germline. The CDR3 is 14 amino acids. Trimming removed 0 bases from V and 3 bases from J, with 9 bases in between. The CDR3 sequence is CASSLAGRDYGYTF. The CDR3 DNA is TGTGCCAGCAGCTTGGCAGGGAGGGACTATGGCTACACCTTC.